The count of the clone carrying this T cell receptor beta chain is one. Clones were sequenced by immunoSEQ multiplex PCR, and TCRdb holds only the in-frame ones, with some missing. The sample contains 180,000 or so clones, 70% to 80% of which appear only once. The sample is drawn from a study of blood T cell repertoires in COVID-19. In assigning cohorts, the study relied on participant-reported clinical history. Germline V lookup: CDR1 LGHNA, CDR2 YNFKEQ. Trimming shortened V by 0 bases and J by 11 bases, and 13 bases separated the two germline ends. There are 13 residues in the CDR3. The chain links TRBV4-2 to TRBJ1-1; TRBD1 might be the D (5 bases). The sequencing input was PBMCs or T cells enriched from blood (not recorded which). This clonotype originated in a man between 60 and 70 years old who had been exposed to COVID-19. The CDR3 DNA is TGTGCCAGCAGCCAAGATGGGCAGCGGGGGGCTTTCTTT. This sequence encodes CASSQDGQRGAFF.